The 7 T cell receptor beta chains reported below all come from one sample, sequenced in a study of blood T cell repertoires in COVID-19 (dated by TCRdb to about 2020). The protocol used for the library was the immunoSEQ multiplex PCR assay. TCRdb provides this immuneACCESS table in a form limited to in-frame rearrangements. Some clones are lacking; in checked studies, under half of them reflect an unresolved V gene, and why the rest are absent is not known. The sample profile shows about 310,000 clones; approximately 90% of them were found once. In total, the top ten clones hold 8% to 9.5% of the sample. Sequenced sample: PBMCs or T cells enriched from blood (not recorded which). The receptors were sampled from a woman aged 18-29 years who had recovered from COVID-19.

V usage is TRBV12-5 and J usage is TRBJ2-7; 7 bases agree with TRBD2. Per germline, CDR1 LGHNT and CDR2 FRNRAP. The J segment lost 3 bases and the V segment lost 7 bases, leaving 12 bases of the junction unmatched. This CDR3 has 15 amino acids. The CDR3 here is CASAHGDGTNYEQYF. In nucleotides, the CDR3 is TGTGCTAGTGCCCACGGGGACGGGACTAACTACGAGCAGTACTTC.

This clone appeared once. This chain uses TRBV15 with TRBJ1-5; D might be TRBD1 (5 bases). The CDR3 is 17 amino acids. V lost 0 bases, J lost 1 base, and 13 bases lay in between. Germline lookup yields CDR1 LNHNV and CDR2 YYDKDF (reference sequence). The CDR3 bases are TGTGCCACCAGCAGAGATGAGTGGGGGAGGAGCAATCAGCCCCAGCATTTT. Its protein is CATSRDEWGRSNQPQHF. Using reference TRBV15 and TRBJ1-5 for the parts outside the CDR3, the full variable domain is DAMVIQNPRYQVTQFGKPVTLSCSQTLNHNVMYWYQQKSSQAPKLLFHYYDKDFNNEADTPDNFQSRRPNTSFCFLDIRSPGLGDTAMYLCATSRDEWGRSNQPQHFGDGTRLSIL.

The V and J genes are TRBV5-1 and TRBJ1-5, with 9 bases identical to TRBD1. This CDR3 region has 15 residues. After removal of 0 bases from V and 4 bases from J, the junction contained 2 bases not matched to a gene. The germline V gene has CDR1 SGHRS and CDR2 YFSETQ. This CDR3 is CASSLGQGGNQPQHF. The CDR3 region has the DNA TGCGCCAGCAGCTTGGGACAGGGGGGGAATCAGCCCCAGCATTTT.

The CDR3 DNA is TGTGCCAGCCAATTATCGGGGGGCCAGCCCCAGCATTTT. This gives the protein CASQLSGGQPQHF. This rearrangement joins TRBV12-3 or TRBV12-4 to TRBJ1-5; possibly TRBD1 for D (6 bases). The CDR3 runs 13 residues. Trimming removed 8 bases from V and 7 bases from J, with 15 bases in between.

V and J are TRBV19 and TRBJ2-3; 9 bases are shared with TRBD2. The V gene end was trimmed by 5 bases and the J gene end by 5 bases; junction bases not matched to a gene: 11. There are 16 residues in the CDR3. Germline V lookup: CDR1 LNHDA, CDR2 SQIVND (reference sequence). CDR3 sequence reads: CASSGPWRGGGDTQYF. The DNA for the CDR3 is TGTGCCAGTAGTGGGCCGTGGCGGGGGGGTGGAGATACGCAGTATTTT.

The V gene is TRBV2, the J gene TRBJ2-2; 9 bases match TRBD1. J was trimmed by 6 bases and V by 5 bases; bases with no gene match: 4. Looked up from germline, CDR1 is SNHLY and CDR2 is FYNNEI. The CDR3 contains 14 residues. The chain's CDR3 is CASSYTGGPGELFF. CDR3 in DNA: TGTGCCAGCAGTTACACAGGGGGCCCCGGGGAGCTGTTTTTT.

The chain employs TRBV28 and TRBJ2-1, with 10 bases aligning to TRBD2. Germline V gives CDR1 MDHEN, CDR2 SYDVKM. V gave up 10 bases and J gave up 8 bases; unmatched junction bases: 14. CDR3 size: 15 residues. Here the CDR3 reads CAIETNSGRRYEQFF. The CDR3 nucleotides are TGTGCCATCGAAACTAATAGCGGGAGGAGGTATGAGCAGTTCTTC.